A selection of T cell receptor beta chains follows, all from one sample in a study of Ad26.COV2.S vaccination and SARS-CoV-2 variants. Profiled with immunoSEQ multiplex PCR; TCRdb holds only in-frame clones, not every one. This sample carries over 400,000 clones, 92% of them seen once, and the ten largest clones take around 1.7%. The sequenced sample was peripheral blood, obtained in a trial of Ad26.COV2.S vaccine versus placebo. The receptors were gathered from a person between 18 and 65 years old who received the Ad26.COV2.S COVID-19 vaccine or a placebo. Each CDR3 is given with its conserved first and last residue. The D gene is left open where the match is weak. The listing skips clone size in some rows; elsewhere it reads once, few, many or a size class.

>15|-|TRBJ1-1|TRBV18|-
TGTGCCAGCTCACCACCGGATATTTATCGGGGTGAAGCTTTCTTT
CASSPPDIYRGEAFF
>12|-|TRBJ2-3|TRBV12-3/TRBV12-4|-
TGTGCCAGCAGACACCCCTATGGTACGCAGTATTTT
CASRHPYGTQYF
>16|-|TRBJ1-2|TRBV19|-
TGTGCCAGTAGTATCGGTTTCAGCAGTTTTAACTATGGCTACACCTTC
CASSIGFSSFNYGYTF
>13|TRBD2|TRBJ2-1|TRBV7-2|-
TGTGCCAGCAGCTCCGGGACTAGCAATGAGCAGTTCTTC
CASSSGTSNEQFF
>14|-|TRBJ2-7|TRBV28|-
TGTGCCAGCAGTTTTGGTGCATTATTCTACGAGCAGTACTTC
CASSFGALFYEQYF
>14|-|TRBJ1-1|TRBV5-5|once
TGTGCCAGCAGCTTGTCCGGTCTCTCAGGTGAAGCTTTCTTT
CASSLSGLSGEAFF
>16|TRBD1|TRBJ2-7|TRBV4-3|-
TGCGCCAGCAGCTTCTCGTCGACAGGGGAATCATACGAGCAGTACTTC
CASSFSSTGESYEQYF
>15|TRBD1|TRBJ1-2|TRBV3-1/TRBV3-2|-
TGTGCCAGCAGCCAAGCGGGACAGGGGGTCTATGGCTACACCTTC
CASSQAGQGVYGYTF
>15|-|TRBJ1-2|TRBV19|once
TGTGCCAGCGCGCGCACCCCTAGGGACATTTATGGCTACACCTTC
CASARTPRDIYGYTF
>16|-|TRBJ2-1|TRBV28|-
TGTGCCAGCAGTACGAGACAGGTTGGCTCCTACAATGAGCAGTTCTTC
CASSTRQVGSYNEQFF
>13|-|TRBJ2-7|TRBV12-3/TRBV12-4|-
TGTGCCAGCAGGGAGACAGGCCACGAGGAGCAGTACTTC
CASRETGHEEQYF
>15|TRBD2|TRBJ2-1|TRBV19|few
TGTGCCAGTAGTATACCGGCGGGGGGCCGCAATGAGCAGTTCTTC
CASSIPAGGRNEQFF
>15|-|TRBJ2-7|TRBV19|-
TGTGCCAGTAGTATAGGGCAGGGTATCAACTACGAGCAGTACTTC
CASSIGQGINYEQYF
>12|-|TRBJ1-1|TRBV6-5|-
TGTGCCAGCAGGGGACTGGGTCCGCAAGCTTTCTTT
CASRGLGPQAFF
>14|TRBD2|TRBJ2-7|TRBV18|-
TGTGCCAGCTCACTCCGGGAGGGCTCCTACGAGCAGTACTTC
CASSLREGSYEQYF
>12|-|TRBJ2-1|TRBV2|-
TGTGCCAGCAGGGGCGGAAGTCCAGAGCAGTTCTTC
CASRGGSPEQFF
>14|-|TRBJ2-3|TRBV9|-
TGTGCCAGCAGCGGGACAGAGGGCACAGATACGCAGTATTTT
CASSGTEGTDTQYF
>13|-|TRBJ2-1|TRBV2|-
TGTGCCAGCAGTGAAATGGCGGTGCGTGAGCAGTTCTTC
CASSEMAVREQFF
>13|-|TRBJ1-2|TRBV18|-
TGTGCCACCGCAGCTTTCTCGGGGGATGGCTACACCTTC
CATAAFSGDGYTF
>15|TRBD1|TRBJ1-1|TRBV4-1|-
TGCGCCAGCAGCCAAGTGGGGACAGGGAACACTGAAGCTTTCTTT
CASSQVGTGNTEAFF